This TCR beta chain was found in a study of T-cell memory formation after mild COVID-19. There are a few counts of this clonotype. TCRdb analysed the 5' RACE reads with MiXCR anew, one entry per CDR3 protein. The table lists fewer than 350,000 distinct CDR3 sequences, 15% to 20% of them singletons, with about a fifth in the top ten. This CDR3 has 17 amino acids. From germline, CDR1 is SGHRS and CDR2 YFSETQ. The V gene lost 4 bases and the J gene lost 5 bases, with 24 bases spanning the gap. Sequencing used PBMCs or a T cell subset sorted from them (not recorded which). The rearrangement links TRBV5-1 to TRBJ2-5, with D perhaps matching TRBD2 (6 bases). The receptor was derived from a young man who had mild COVID-19 (a few samples of this study predate the infection). Cell type and time point are not known. In DNA, the CDR3 is TGCGCCAGCAGCGGGAGCGCGGGATCCCTCTCGGGGGAGACCCAGTACTTC. Amino acid sequence: CASSGSAGSLSGETQYF.